Below are 19 T cell receptor beta chains sequenced from a single sample in a study of blood T cell repertoires in COVID-19. Clones were sequenced by immunoSEQ multiplex PCR, and TCRdb holds only the in-frame ones, with some missing. The sample has over 95,000 clones, 85% seen once. Sequenced input: peripheral blood. Receptors were obtained from a human donor in a cohort sampled during active COVID-19.

V and J are TRBV20-1 and TRBJ2-7; D unresolved. Looked up from germline, CDR1 is DFQATT and CDR2 is SNEGSKA (reference sequence). Trimming cost V 3 bases and J 3 bases, with 9 bases left between them. This CDR3 is 12 amino acids long. CDR3 DNA: TGCAGTGCTAGTCCCAGGTTCTACGAGCAGTACTTC. Protein sequence: CSASPRFYEQYF.

This chain connects TRBV6-6 to TRBJ2-7; tentatively, D is TRBD2 (5 bases). This CDR3 comprises 16 residues. Looked up from germline, CDR1 is MNHNY and CDR2 is SVGAGI (reference sequence). V was trimmed by 7 bases and J by 4 bases, leaving 23 bases between them. CDR3 loop: CASNTIGIGGGYEQYF. The CDR3 bases are TGTGCCAGCAATACCATTGGTATAGGCGGCGGGTACGAGCAGTACTTC.

The chain recombines TRBV6-1 with TRBJ2-7, with 10 bases that match TRBD1. J lost 6 bases, V lost 1 base, and 3 bases had no gene match. Per the germline V gene, CDR1 is MNHNS and CDR2 is SASEGT. The CDR3 totals 14 residues. The CDR3 is CASSEVRDRGEQYF. The CDR3 DNA follows: TGTGCCAGCAGTGAAGTGCGGGACAGGGGCGAGCAGTACTTC.

This chain links TRBV19 with TRBJ1-2; TRBD1 agrees at 7 bases. The CDR3 has 14 amino acids. J was trimmed by 7 bases and V by 7 bases; bases with no gene match: 12. Germline loops: CDR1 LNHDA, CDR2 SQIVND (reference sequence). CDR3 residues: CASNPDRSRSGYTF. In DNA, the CDR3 is TGTGCCAGTAACCCGGACAGGAGTAGATCTGGCTACACCTTC.

The chain couples TRBV7-2 to TRBJ2-3; 8 nucleotides line up with TRBD2. Looked up from germline, CDR1 is SGHTA and CDR2 is FQGNSA. The J segment lost 1 base and the V segment lost 3 bases, leaving 6 bases of the junction unmatched. The CDR3 totals 16 residues. The CDR3 loop reads CASSFEGRGGTDTQYF. CDR3 bases: TGTGCCAGCAGCTTTGAAGGGCGGGGGGGCACAGATACGCAGTATTTT.

This chain links TRBV27 with TRBJ1-4; D is unresolved. The CDR3 loop spans 17 amino acids. Germline V gene data show CDR1 as MNHEY and CDR2 as SMNVEV (reference sequence). V lost 2 bases and J lost 0, with 13 bases in between. The CDR3 DNA sequence: TGTGCCAGCAGTTTAGGTCACAAATTTGCAACTAATGAAAAACTGTTTTTT. This gives the protein CASSLGHKFATNEKLFF.

The rearrangement joins TRBV5-1 to TRBJ1-5; D is possibly TRBD1 (6 bases). The V gene's germline CDR1 is SGHRS and CDR2 YFSETQ. CDR3 size: 15 residues. V lost 0 bases and J lost 7, with 14 bases in between. The CDR3 sequence: CASSLDPGGGQPQHF. CDR3 DNA: TGCGCCAGCAGCTTGGACCCGGGGGGCGGACAGCCCCAGCATTTT.

This clone was detected only once. The V and J genes are TRBV21-1 and TRBJ1-1; the table's TRBD1 call for D was not verified on the DNA. TRBV21-1 is a pseudogene locus. The CDR3 extends over 19 amino acids. CDR3 amino acids: CASSKLSGDRASENTEAFF. For the CDR3, the DNA is TGTGCCAGCAGCAAATTATCCGGAGACAGGGCTTCGGAGAACACTGAAGCTTTCTTT.

The genes are TRBV5-1 and TRBJ1-1, with D uncertain. The germline V gene has CDR1 SGHRS and CDR2 YFSETQ. V lost 4 bases and J 1 base, leaving 8 bases between the germline ends. CDR3 length: 13 residues. CDR3 DNA sequence: TGCGCCAGCAGCGACCAGGCGAACACTGAAGCTTTCTTT. Amino acids: CASSDQANTEAFF.

This clone showed up just a few times. This sequence joins TRBV11-2 and TRBJ2-2; 7 bases map to TRBD1. Germline V CDR1 and CDR2: SGHAT, FQNNGV. This CDR3 has 18 amino acids. With 0 bases clipped from V and 3 bases from J, the junction kept 10 bases outside the gene matches. CDR3 DNA sequence: TGTGCCAGCAGCTTAGAATCGTCACAGGGGTATTACACCGGGGAGCTGTTTTTT. Translation gives CASSLESSQGYYTGELFF.

The J gene is TRBJ2-3, the V gene TRBV5-1; the D gene is possibly TRBD1 (5 bases). V was clipped by 4 bases and J by 1 base, with 10 bases between them. CDR1 is SGHRS, CDR2 YFSETQ, per germline. This CDR3 region has 14 residues. The CDR3 DNA follows: TGCGCCAGCAGCCTAGACAGACGCACAGATACGCAGTATTTT. Protein product: CASSLDRRTDTQYF. The variable domain in full, completed from reference TRBV5-1 and TRBJ2-3, reads KAGVTQTPRYLIKTRGQQVTLSCSPISGHRSVSWYQQTPGQGLQFLFEYFSETQRNKGNFPGRFSGRQFSNSRSEMNVSTLELGDSALYLCASSLDRRTDTQYFGPGTRLTVL.

The chain is built from TRBV18 and TRBJ2-5; D remains unclear. The germline CDR1 and CDR2 sequences are KGHSH and LQKENI. Trimming pared 0 bases from V and 5 bases from J, leaving 10 bases between. The CDR3 runs to 14 residues. This CDR3 reads CASSPPNSLETQYF. In DNA form, the CDR3 reads TGTGCCAGCTCACCACCAAACAGTCTGGAGACCCAGTACTTC.

V is TRBV7-2 and J is TRBJ2-3; 8 bases align to TRBD1. CDR3 length equals 15 residues. Trimming took 4 bases from V and 7 from J; bases not matched to a gene: 10. Germline V gene data show CDR1 as SGHTA and CDR2 as FQGNSA. CDR3 DNA sequence: TGTGCCAGCAGCTCCTGGGACAGGCCGGAGAATACGCAGTATTTT. Protein sequence: CASSSWDRPENTQYF. The full variable domain, its missing parts supplied by reference TRBV7-2 and TRBJ2-3, is GAGVSQSPSNKVTEKGKDVELRCDPISGHTALYWYRQSLGQGLEFLIYFQGNSAPDKSGLPSDRFSAERTGGSVSTLTIQRTQQEDSAVYLCASSSWDRPENTQYFGPGTRLTVL.

The chain couples TRBV5-4 to TRBJ2-5, with D possibly being TRBD1 (5 bases). This CDR3 region has 13 residues. Germline CDR1 reads SGHNT; CDR2 reads YYREEE (reference sequence). V shed 5 bases and J shed 3 bases, with 11 bases lying between them. The CDR3 sequence: CASSRTGKETQYF. The CDR3 nucleotides are TGTGCCAGCAGTAGAACAGGAAAAGAGACCCAGTACTTC.

The chain is built from TRBV7-3 and TRBJ1-1; TRBD1 might be the D (6 bases). V lost 1 base to trimming and J lost 3 bases, with 15 bases between them. The CDR3 loop spans 16 amino acids. The germline CDR1 and CDR2 sequences are SGHTA and FQGTGA. As DNA, the CDR3 is TGTGCCAGCAGCTTAAGGGGCCCCCCAGGGGACACTGAAGCTTTCTTT. Amino acids: CASSLRGPPGDTEAFF.

The chain is built from TRBV12-3 or TRBV12-4 and TRBJ1-5; a weak D match, TRBD1 (5 bases). V was cut by 10 bases and J by 6 bases, with 13 bases left in between. The CDR3 sequence is 12 residues long. CDR3 nucleotide sequence: TGTGCCACCCAAATAGGGGTTCAGCCCCAGCATTTT. It codes for CATQIGVQPQHF.

CDR3 DNA sequence: TGTGCCAGCAGCTTGGCAGAGACCCAGTACTTC. It translates to CASSLAETQYF. The chain recombines TRBV7-2 with TRBJ2-5; the D is unclear. There are 11 residues in the CDR3. V lost 3 bases and J 4 bases, leaving 3 bases between the germline ends. Germline values: CDR1 SGHTA, CDR2 FQGNSA.

This chain connects TRBV7-2 to TRBJ2-5; D perhaps matches TRBD2 (5 bases). V lost 1 base to trimming and J lost 4 bases, with 13 bases between them. Germline V gene data show CDR1 as SGHTA and CDR2 as FQGNSA. The CDR3 runs 15 residues. CDR3 nucleotides: TGTGCCAGCAGCTTAGGGGGAGAGGAAGGAGAGACCCAGTACTTC. Protein product: CASSLGGEEGETQYF.

The chain couples TRBV7-2 to TRBJ1-3; D perhaps matches TRBD1 (6 bases). V lost 2 bases and J 4 bases, leaving 15 bases between the germline ends. CDR1 SGHTA and CDR2 FQGNSA come from the germline V gene. CDR3 length: 16 residues. The CDR3 DNA is TGTGCCAGCAGCTTATCCGAGGGGGGGGCAGGAAACACCATATATTTT. This sequence encodes CASSLSEGGAGNTIYF.